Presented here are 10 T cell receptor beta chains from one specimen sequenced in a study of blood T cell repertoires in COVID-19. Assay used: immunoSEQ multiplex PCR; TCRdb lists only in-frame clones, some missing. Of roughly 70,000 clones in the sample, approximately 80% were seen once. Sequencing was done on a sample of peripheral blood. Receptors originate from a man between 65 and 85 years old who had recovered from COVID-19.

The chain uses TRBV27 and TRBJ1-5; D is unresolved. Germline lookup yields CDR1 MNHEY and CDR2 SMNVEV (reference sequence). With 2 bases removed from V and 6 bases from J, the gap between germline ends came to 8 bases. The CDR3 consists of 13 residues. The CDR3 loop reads CASSLGLSQPQHF. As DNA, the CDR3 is TGTGCCAGCAGTTTAGGTCTAAGTCAGCCCCAGCATTTT.

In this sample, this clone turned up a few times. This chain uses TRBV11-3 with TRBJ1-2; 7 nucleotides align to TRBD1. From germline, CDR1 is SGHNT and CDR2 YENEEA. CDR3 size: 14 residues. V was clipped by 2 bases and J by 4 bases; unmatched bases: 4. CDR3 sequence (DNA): TGTGCCAGCAGCTTAACCGGGACAGTCTATGGCTACACCTTC. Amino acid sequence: CASSLTGTVYGYTF.

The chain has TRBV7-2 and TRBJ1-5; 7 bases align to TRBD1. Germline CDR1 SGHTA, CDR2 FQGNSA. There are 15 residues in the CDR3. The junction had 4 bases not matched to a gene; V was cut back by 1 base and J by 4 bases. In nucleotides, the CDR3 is TGTGCCAGCAGCTTAGTGGGGGACAGAAATCAGCCCCAGCATTTT. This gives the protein CASSLVGDRNQPQHF.

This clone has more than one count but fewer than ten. The CDR3 DNA follows: TGTGCCAGCAGTACAGGACTAGCGGACGTAGATACGCAGTATTTT. Encoded protein: CASSTGLADVDTQYF. The V call is TRBV27, the J call TRBJ2-3; TRBD2 matches at 10 bases. The germline V gene encodes CDR1 MNHEY and CDR2 SMNVEV (reference sequence). This CDR3 contains 15 residues. V lost 5 bases to trimming and J lost 5 bases; unmatched junction nucleotides: 7.

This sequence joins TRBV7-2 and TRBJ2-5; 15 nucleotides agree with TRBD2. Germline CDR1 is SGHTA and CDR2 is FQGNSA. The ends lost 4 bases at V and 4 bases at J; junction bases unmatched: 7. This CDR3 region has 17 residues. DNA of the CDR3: TGTGCCAGCAGCTCCACGGGACTAGCGGGAGGAGGAGAGACCCAGTACTTC. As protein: CASSSTGLAGGGETQYF.

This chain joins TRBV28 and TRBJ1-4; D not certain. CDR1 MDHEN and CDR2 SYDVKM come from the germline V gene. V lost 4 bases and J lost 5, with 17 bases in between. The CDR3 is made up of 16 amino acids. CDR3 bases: TGTGCCAGCAGTTCAGAGCGACCTGGAGAGAATGAAAAACTGTTTTTT. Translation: CASSSERPGENEKLFF.

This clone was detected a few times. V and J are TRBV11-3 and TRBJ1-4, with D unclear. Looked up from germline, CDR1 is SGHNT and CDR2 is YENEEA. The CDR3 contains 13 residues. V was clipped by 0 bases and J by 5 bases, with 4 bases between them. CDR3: CASSLEENEKLFF. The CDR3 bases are TGTGCCAGCAGCTTAGAAGAGAATGAAAAACTGTTTTTT.

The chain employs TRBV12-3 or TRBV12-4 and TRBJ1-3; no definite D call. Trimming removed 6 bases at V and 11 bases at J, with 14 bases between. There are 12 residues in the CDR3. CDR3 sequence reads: CASRRGAGAIYF. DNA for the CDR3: TGTGCCAGCAGACGTGGTGCGGGCGCCATATATTTT.

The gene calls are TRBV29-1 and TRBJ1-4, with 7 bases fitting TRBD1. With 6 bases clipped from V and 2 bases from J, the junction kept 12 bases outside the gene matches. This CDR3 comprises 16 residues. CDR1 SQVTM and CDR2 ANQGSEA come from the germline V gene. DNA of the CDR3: TGCAGCGTCCAGGGAGGCAGGGGGACCACTAATGAAAAACTGTTTTTT. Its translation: CSVQGGRGTTNEKLFF.

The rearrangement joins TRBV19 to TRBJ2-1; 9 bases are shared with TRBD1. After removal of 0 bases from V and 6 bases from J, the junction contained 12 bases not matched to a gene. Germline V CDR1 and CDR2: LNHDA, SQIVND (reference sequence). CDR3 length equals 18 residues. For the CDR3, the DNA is TGTGCCAGTAGTATAGATGGTTTCGCTGGGACAGGGAGCAATGAGCAGTTCTTC. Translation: CASSIDGFAGTGSNEQFF. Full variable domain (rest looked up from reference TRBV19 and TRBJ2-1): DGGITQSPKYLFRKEGQNVTLSCEQNLNHDAMYWYRQDPGQGLRLIYYSQIVNDFQKGDIAEGYSVSREKKESFPLTVTSAQKNPTAFYLCASSIDGFAGTGSNEQFFGPGTRLTVL.